These 23 T cell receptor beta chains came from one sample sequenced in a study of cytomegalovirus exposure and HLA in healthy donors. The PCR contained 60 Vbeta and 13 Jbeta primers. Assay used: immunoSEQ multiplex PCR; TCRdb lists only in-frame clones, some missing. The data show tens of thousands of clones, with about 78% seen just once and 12% held by the top ten. Sequences were obtained from PBMCs. The receptors here all came from a woman aged 40 to 50 in good health and CMV-seropositive.

The CDR3 DNA reads TGTGCCAGTAAGGGGAAAGGGAATATGAACACTGAAGCTTTCTTT. Translation: CASKGKGNMNTEAFF. The rearrangement links TRBV19 to TRBJ1-1, with D possibly TRBD1 on 5 matching bases. Germline V lookup: CDR1 LNHDA, CDR2 SQIVND (reference sequence). Trimming took off 7 bases at V and 0 bases at J, with 15 bases between the two ends. CDR3 length equals 15 residues.

This chain links TRBV4-2 with TRBJ1-2; TRBD1 aligns across 9 bases. Germline CDR1 is LGHNA and CDR2 is YNFKEQ. This CDR3 spans 14 amino acids. V lost 4 bases, J lost 10 bases, and 10 bases stayed unmatched. The CDR3 spells CASSPGTGNYIYTF. In DNA, the CDR3 is TGTGCCAGCAGCCCCGGGACAGGGAATTATATCTACACCTTC.

The count of this clone is one. The V gene is TRBV5-4, the J gene TRBJ2-1; 8 nucleotides line up with TRBD1. The CDR3 contains 13 residues. Germline values: CDR1 SGHNT, CDR2 YYREEE (reference sequence). V gave up 3 bases and J gave up 9 bases; unmatched junction bases: 5. CDR3: CASSSDRAAEQFF. In DNA, the CDR3 is TGTGCCAGCAGCTCGGACAGGGCTGCTGAGCAGTTCTTC. Full variable domain (rest looked up from reference TRBV5-4 and TRBJ2-1): ETGVTQSPTHLIKTRGQQVTLRCSSQSGHNTVSWYQQALGQGPQFIFQYYREEENGRGNFPPRFSGLQFPNYSSELNVNALELDDSALYLCASSSDRAAEQFFGPGTRLTVL.

The chain carries TRBV13 and TRBJ2-6, with 10 bases lining up with TRBD1. V dropped 7 bases and J dropped 0; count of bases not matched to a gene: 3. Germline assignment: CDR1 PRHDT and CDR2 FYEKMQ (reference sequence). The CDR3 has 16 amino acids. The CDR3 is CASTWTGGSGANVLTF. DNA of the CDR3: TGTGCCAGCACCTGGACAGGGGGCTCTGGGGCCAACGTCCTGACTTTC.

This clone was seen a few times. The rearrangement joins TRBV6-1 to TRBJ1-5, with 9 bases identical to TRBD1. Germline trimming cut 6 bases from V and 4 bases from J; bases unmatched to any gene: 1. The V gene's germline CDR1 is MNHNS and CDR2 SASEGT. The CDR3 contains 13 residues. CDR3 bases: TGTGCCAGCAGAGGGACAGGGAATCAGCCCCAGCATTTT. Translated: CASRGTGNQPQHF.

This chain uses TRBV4-1 with TRBJ1-1, with 7 bases identical to TRBD1. In germline, CDR1 is MGHRA, CDR2 YSYEKL. V was pared by 3 bases and J by 3 bases, with 10 bases of the junction left unmatched. The CDR3 length is 16 residues. CDR3: CASSHPLGQRDTEAFF. In nucleotides, the CDR3 is TGCGCCAGCAGCCATCCCCTGGGACAGAGGGACACTGAAGCTTTCTTT.

The V gene is TRBV7-2, the J gene TRBJ2-7; 9 bases map to TRBD2. Germline assignment: CDR1 SGHTA and CDR2 FQGNSA. Trimming took 8 bases from V and 5 from J; bases not matched to a gene: 7. This CDR3 has 13 amino acids. CDR3 loop: CASGGGTSNEQYF. The CDR3 coding sequence is TGTGCCAGCGGTGGAGGGACTAGCAACGAGCAGTACTTC.

A few counts support this clone. This chain connects TRBV5-1 to TRBJ2-7; 7 bases map to TRBD1. V gave up 4 bases and J gave up 3 bases; unmatched junction bases: 10. The CDR3 has 15 amino acids. Germline V lookup: CDR1 SGHRS, CDR2 YFSETQ. Written as DNA, the CDR3 is TGCGCCAGCAGCCCAAGACAGGGAGTGGGCTACGAGCAGTACTTC. Residues: CASSPRQGVGYEQYF.

This clone showed up just a few times. The V gene is TRBV6-1, the J gene TRBJ1-1; D not certain. The CDR3 runs 12 residues. With 10 bases removed from V and 5 bases from J, the gap between germline ends came to 14 bases. The germline V gene encodes CDR1 MNHNS and CDR2 SASEGT. This chain's CDR3 is CATRGLRTEAFF. The CDR3, as DNA: TGTGCCACGCGAGGACTCCGGACTGAAGCTTTCTTT.

The chain couples TRBV5-1 to TRBJ2-1, with 11 bases fitting TRBD2. After removal of 4 bases from V and 0 bases from J, the junction contained 3 bases not matched to a gene. The V gene's germline CDR1 is SGHRS and CDR2 YFSETQ. The CDR3 extends over 16 amino acids. Written as DNA, the CDR3 is TGCGCCAGCAGCAAAGGGACTAGCGGCTCCTACAATGAGCAGTTCTTC. The encoded protein is CASSKGTSGSYNEQFF.

This chain joins TRBV9 and TRBJ1-3, with D uncertain. V gave up 0 bases and J gave up 3 bases, with 10 bases separating them. This CDR3 is 15 amino acids long. Germline V gene data show CDR1 as SGDLS and CDR2 as YYNGEE. The DNA of the CDR3 is TGTGCCAGCAGCGTAGCCGGAGCGCTTGGAAACACCATATATTTT. It specifies CASSVAGALGNTIYF.

The chain has TRBV25-1 and TRBJ2-3; TRBD2 matches 10 bases. Trimming removed 1 base from V and 8 bases from J; junction bases left unmatched: 9. Per the germline V gene, CDR1 is MGHDK and CDR2 is SYGVNS. This CDR3 has 16 residues. The CDR3 protein is CASSEWPSGGLTTQYF. The CDR3 DNA follows: TGTGCCAGCAGTGAATGGCCTAGCGGGGGACTTACTACGCAGTATTTT.

This clone was found a few times. The chain recombines TRBV4-2 with TRBJ2-5; 9 bases are shared with TRBD1. The length of the CDR3 is 14 residues. V trimming: 5 bases; J trimming: 5 bases; junction bases outside the gene matches: 6. CDR1 and CDR2 (germline): LGHNA, YNFKEQ. This CDR3 reads CASSTAGTGETQYF. DNA for the CDR3: TGTGCCAGCAGCACTGCCGGGACAGGGGAGACCCAGTACTTC.

This sequence joins TRBV29-1 and TRBJ2-7; the match to TRBD1 covers 11 bases. V dropped 4 bases and J dropped 1; count of bases not matched to a gene: 6. Germline V gene data show CDR1 as SQVTM and CDR2 as ANQGSEA. The CDR3 covers 15 residues. CDR3 region: CSVGGGQGDSYEQYF. The CDR3 bases are TGCAGCGTTGGGGGGGGACAGGGGGATTCCTACGAGCAGTACTTC.

This clone was seen more than once but under ten times. The CDR3, as DNA: TGTGCCAGCAGTTACGGTAGCGGGGGCGGTCAAGAGACCCAGTACTTC. This encodes CASSYGSGGGQETQYF. This chain links TRBV6-5 with TRBJ2-5, with TRBD2 matching 9 bases. This CDR3 comprises 16 residues. In germline, CDR1 is MNHEY, CDR2 SVGAGI. V lost 2 bases to trimming and J lost 2 bases; unmatched junction nucleotides: 6.

J is TRBJ1-5 and V is TRBV7-2; 10 bases are a match to TRBD1. The CDR3 is 15 amino acids. The germline V gene encodes CDR1 SGHTA and CDR2 FQGNSA. J gave up 6 bases and V 4 bases, and 6 bases lay outside the gene matches. The CDR3 protein is CASSSQTGGGQPQHF. The CDR3 coding sequence is TGTGCCAGCAGCTCCCAGACAGGGGGCGGTCAGCCCCAGCATTTT.

The V and J genes are TRBV5-8 and TRBJ1-2, with 11 bases that match TRBD1. Losses at the gene ends were 4 bases for V and 5 bases for J; bases not matched to a gene: 4. Germline values: CDR1 SGHTS, CDR2 YDEGEE. The CDR3 has 14 amino acids. The CDR3 is CASSRDRGYYGYTF. CDR3 bases: TGTGCCAGCAGCCGGGACAGGGGGTATTATGGCTACACCTTC.

The chain employs TRBV9 and TRBJ2-2, with a possible D match to TRBD2 (7 bases). V was shortened by 2 bases and J by 6 bases, with 14 bases between the two germline ends. This CDR3 has 15 residues. Germline V gene data show CDR1 as SGDLS and CDR2 as YYNGEE. The CDR3 is CASSVKAGGPGELFF. The DNA of the CDR3 is TGTGCCAGCAGCGTGAAAGCCGGGGGGCCCGGGGAGCTGTTTTTT.

The chain uses TRBV7-9 and TRBJ1-2; D is ambiguous. This CDR3 comprises 13 residues. The germline V and J ends were trimmed by 3 bases and 1 base, with 6 bases remaining between them. The germline V gene has CDR1 SEHNR and CDR2 FQNEAQ (reference sequence). This CDR3 reads CASSFGSNYGYTF. In nucleotides, the CDR3 is TGTGCCAGCAGCTTCGGGAGTAACTATGGCTACACCTTC. The full variable domain, rest sourced from reference TRBV7-9 and TRBJ1-2, is DTGVSQNPRHKITKRGQNVTFRCDPISEHNRLYWYRQTLGQGPEFLTYFQNEAQLEKSRLLSDRFSAERPKGSFSTLEIQRTEQGDSAMYLCASSFGSNYGYTFGSGTRLTVV.

The chain carries TRBV7-9 and TRBJ2-7; unclear D gene. V gave up 5 bases and J gave up 3 bases, with 11 bases separating them. The germline gives CDR1 SEHNR, CDR2 FQNEAQ (reference sequence). This CDR3 region has 13 residues. Here the CDR3 DNA reads TGTGCCAGCAGCCCCCCTAACAGCTACGAGCAGTACTTC. Amino acid sequence: CASSPPNSYEQYF.

The CDR3 spells CASSLAGDNSYEQYF. In nucleotides, the CDR3 is TGCGCCAGCAGCTTGGCCGGGGACAACTCCTACGAGCAGTACTTC. This sequence joins TRBV5-1 and TRBJ2-7, with TRBD1 as a possible D gene (6 bases). CDR1 SGHRS and CDR2 YFSETQ come from the germline V gene. The V end was cut by 0 bases, the J end by 0 bases, with 10 bases between. This CDR3 contains 15 residues. The whole variable domain, remainder taken from reference TRBV5-1 and TRBJ2-7, is KAGVTQTPRYLIKTRGQQVTLSCSPISGHRSVSWYQQTPGQGLQFLFEYFSETQRNKGNFPGRFSGRQFSNSRSEMNVSTLELGDSALYLCASSLAGDNSYEQYFGPGTRLTVT.

This chain links TRBV5-6 with TRBJ2-2, with D unresolved. This CDR3 is 17 amino acids long. V was clipped by 4 bases and J by 2 bases, with 18 bases between them. The germline gives CDR1 SGHDT, CDR2 YYEEEE. The chain's CDR3 is CASSPLDRQPNTGELFF. In DNA, the CDR3 is TGTGCCAGCAGCCCACTTGATAGACAACCTAACACCGGGGAGCTGTTTTTT.

The chain joins TRBV7-8 to TRBJ1-1; weak D call: TRBD1 (5 bases). Germline values: CDR1 SGHVS, CDR2 FQNEAQ. V gave up 2 bases and J gave up 5 bases, with 12 bases separating them. CDR3 length equals 14 residues. The CDR3 nucleotides read TGTGCCAGCAGCTTACCTGTACCAGGGACTGAAGCTTTCTTT. Translated, it gives CASSLPVPGTEAFF.